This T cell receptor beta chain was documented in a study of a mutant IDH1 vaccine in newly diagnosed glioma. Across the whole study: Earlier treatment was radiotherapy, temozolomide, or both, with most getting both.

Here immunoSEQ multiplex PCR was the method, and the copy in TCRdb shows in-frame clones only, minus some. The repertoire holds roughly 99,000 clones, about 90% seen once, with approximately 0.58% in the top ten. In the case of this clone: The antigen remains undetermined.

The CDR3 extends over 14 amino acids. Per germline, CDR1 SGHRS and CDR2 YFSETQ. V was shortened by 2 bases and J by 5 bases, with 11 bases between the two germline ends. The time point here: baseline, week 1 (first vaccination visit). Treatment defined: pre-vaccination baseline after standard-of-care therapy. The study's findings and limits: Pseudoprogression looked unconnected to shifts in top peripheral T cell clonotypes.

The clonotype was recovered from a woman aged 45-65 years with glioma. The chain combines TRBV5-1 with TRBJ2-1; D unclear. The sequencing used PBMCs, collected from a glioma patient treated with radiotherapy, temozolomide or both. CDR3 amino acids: CASSFTPGNNEQFF. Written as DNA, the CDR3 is TGCGCCAGCAGCTTCACCCCTGGGAACAATGAGCAGTTCTTC.